Listed below are T cell receptor beta chains from one sample, sequenced in a study of glioma-infiltrating T cells. From the multiplex PCR reads, TCRdb called clonotypes with MiXCR, one entry per CDR3 protein. The sample holds more than 350,000 distinct CDR3 sequences, 41% seen once. Sequenced input: glioma tissue, nonneoplastic brain tissue, or PBMCs (not recorded which). These TCRs come from a human donor with low-grade glioma or glioblastoma, undergoing nonglioma brain surgery, or in good health (not recorded which). CDR3s include the opening cysteine and the closing phenylalanine or tryptophan. The D gene is left open where the match is weak. Some rows mark clone size as missing; the rest say once, few, many or name a class of expanded clone.

v_call	j_call	d_call	clone_size	cdr3_aa	cdr3_nt
TRBV28	TRBJ2-1	TRBD1	.	CASSPRGTGGFPWQFF	TGTGCCAGCAGCCCACGCGGGACAGGGGGTTTCCCGTGGCAGTTCTTC
TRBV5-1	TRBJ1-1	.	.	CASSLGIENTEAFF	TGCGCCAGCAGCTTGGGTATTGAGAACACTGAAGCTTTCTTT
TRBV15	TRBJ1-2	.	.	CATSSLGGQFGYTF	TGTGCCACCAGCAGCTTGGGAGGGCAGTTTGGCTACACCTTC
TRBV2	TRBJ2-1	.	.	CASRPSGQQFF	TGTGCCAGCAGACCCAGCGGGCAGCAGTTCTTC
TRBV29-1	TRBJ1-2	TRBD1	.	CSVLTYRGVLYGYTF	TGCAGCGTCCTCACCTACAGGGGAGTCCTCTATGGCTACACCTTC
TRBV15	TRBJ1-2	.	.	CATSIQDGNYGYTF	TGTGCCACAAGTATACAAGACGGGAACTATGGCTACACCTTC
TRBV20-1	TRBJ2-1	.	.	CSARPALINSYASSYNEQFF	TGCAGTGCTAGACCGGCCTTAATTAACTCCTACGCAAGCTCCTACAATGAGCAGTTCTTC
TRBV7-2	TRBJ1-4	.	few	CASSLEGQDEKLFF	TGTGCCAGCAGCTTAGAAGGGCAGGATGAAAAACTGTTTTTT
TRBV5-5	TRBJ2-7	TRBD2	.	CASSLGYLAGDYEQYF	TGTGCCAGCAGCTTAGGTTATCTAGCGGGGGACTACGAGCAGTACTTC
TRBV6-5	TRBJ2-7	TRBD2	.	CASSLGAGGPREQYF	TGTGCCAGCAGTCTCGGGGCGGGAGGGCCTAGGGAGCAGTACTTC
TRBV12-3/TRBV12-4	TRBJ1-1	.	.	CASRRGTEAFF	TGTGCCAGCAGGAGAGGAACTGAAGCTTTCTTT
TRBV6-1	TRBJ2-3	.	few	CAISDPTSTDTQYF	TGTGCCATCAGTGACCCAACTAGCACAGATACGCAGTATTTT
TRBV6-1	TRBJ2-6	.	.	CASISDTNPLSGANVLTF	TGTGCCAGCATCAGCGACACAAACCCACTCTCTGGGGCCAACGTCCTGACTTTC
TRBV7-2	TRBJ2-1	.	few	CASSPWGADDNEQFF	TGTGCCAGCAGCCCTTGGGGGGCCGATGACAATGAGCAGTTCTTC
TRBV11-3	TRBJ2-7	.	.	CASSLGGVAEQCF	TGTGCCAGCAGCTTAGGAGGCGTCGCAGAGCAGTGCTTC
TRBV7-9	TRBJ1-1	TRBD1	few	CASSRSRDSNTEAFF	TGTGCCAGCAGCCGATCCCGGGACAGCAACACTGAAGCTTTCTTT
TRBV28	TRBJ1-2	.	few	CASRIGGDYGYTF	TGTGCCAGCAGAATCGGAGGCGACTATGGCTACACCTTC
TRBV20-1	TRBJ1-1	TRBD1	few	CSARALAGGRAEAFF	TGCAGTGCTAGAGCTCTGGCAGGGGGTAGGGCTGAAGCTTTCTTT
TRBV6-6	TRBJ2-5	.	.	CASSYSSCLNRETQYF	TGTGCCAGCAGTTACTCTTCGTGCCTAAACCGAGAGACCCAGTACTTC
TRBV20-1	TRBJ2-7	TRBD1	.	CSASHYSGTGVGSYEQYF	TGCAGTGCTAGCCACTACTCCGGGACAGGGGTTGGATCCTACGAGCAGTACTTC
TRBV7-8	TRBJ1-5	TRBD1	few	CASSRTGDPISPQHF	TGTGCCAGCAGCCGAACAGGGGACCCTATCTCGCCCCAGCATTTT
TRBV7-2	TRBJ1-2	.	many	CASSPDSIYGYTF	TGTGCCAGCAGCCCGGACAGCATCTATGGCTACACCTTC
TRBV7-2	TRBJ2-1	TRBD2	.	CASSLKFTSGRVSYNEQFF	TGTGCCAGCAGCTTAAAATTCACTAGCGGGAGGGTCTCCTACAATGAGCAGTTCTTC
TRBV20-1	TRBJ1-1	.	many	CSAPRIQNTEAFF	TGCAGTGCACCAAGAATCCAGAACACTGAAGCTTTCTTT